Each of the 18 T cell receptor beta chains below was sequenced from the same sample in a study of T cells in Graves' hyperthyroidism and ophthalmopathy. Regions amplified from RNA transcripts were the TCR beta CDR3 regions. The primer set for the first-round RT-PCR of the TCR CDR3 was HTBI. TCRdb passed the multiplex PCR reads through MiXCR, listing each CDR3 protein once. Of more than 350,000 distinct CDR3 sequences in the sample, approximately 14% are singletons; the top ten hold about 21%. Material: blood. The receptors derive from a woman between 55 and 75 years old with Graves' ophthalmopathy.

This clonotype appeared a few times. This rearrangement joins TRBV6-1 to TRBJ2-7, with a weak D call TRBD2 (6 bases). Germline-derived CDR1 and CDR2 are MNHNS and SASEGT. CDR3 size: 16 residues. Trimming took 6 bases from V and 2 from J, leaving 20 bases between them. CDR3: CASRSQSLALPYEQYF. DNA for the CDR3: TGTGCCAGCAGAAGCCAGAGTCTAGCGTTACCCTACGAGCAGTACTTC.

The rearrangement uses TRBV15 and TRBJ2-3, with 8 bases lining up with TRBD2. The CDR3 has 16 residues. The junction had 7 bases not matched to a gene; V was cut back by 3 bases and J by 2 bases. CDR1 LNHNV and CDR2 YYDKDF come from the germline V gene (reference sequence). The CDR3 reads CATSSRLARNTDTQYF. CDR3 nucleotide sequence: TGTGCCACCAGCAGTCGACTAGCGCGTAACACAGATACGCAGTATTTT.

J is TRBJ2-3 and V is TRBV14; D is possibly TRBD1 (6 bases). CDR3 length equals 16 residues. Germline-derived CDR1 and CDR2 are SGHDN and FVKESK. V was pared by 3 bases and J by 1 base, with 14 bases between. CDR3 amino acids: CASSQLQGHGTDTQYF. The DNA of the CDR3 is TGTGCCAGCAGCCAGCTCCAGGGGCACGGCACAGATACGCAGTATTTT.

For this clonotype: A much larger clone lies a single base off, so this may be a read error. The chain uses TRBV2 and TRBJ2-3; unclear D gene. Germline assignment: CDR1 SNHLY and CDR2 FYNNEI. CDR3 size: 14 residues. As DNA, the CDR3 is TGTACCAGCAGTGCACACCTTAGCATTTATACGCAGTATTTT. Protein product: CTSSAHLSIYTQYF.

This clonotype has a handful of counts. The CDR3 DNA is TGTGCCAGCAGTTTCCGCGGAAACACCATATATTTT. This translates into CASSFRGNTIYF. The rearrangement links TRBV28 to TRBJ1-3; D is undetermined. V lost 3 bases and J lost 4, with 4 bases in between. The CDR3 runs to 12 residues. Germline V gives CDR1 MDHEN, CDR2 SYDVKM.

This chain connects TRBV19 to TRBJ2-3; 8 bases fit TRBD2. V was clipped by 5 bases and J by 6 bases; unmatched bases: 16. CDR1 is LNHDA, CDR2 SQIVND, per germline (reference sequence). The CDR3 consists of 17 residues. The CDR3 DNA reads TGTGCCAGTAGTCCAACTAGCGGAATGCGAAGGGGGGATACGCAGTATTTT. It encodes CASSPTSGMRRGDTQYF. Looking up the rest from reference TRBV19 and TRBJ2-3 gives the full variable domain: DGGITQSPKYLFRKEGQNVTLSCEQNLNHDAMYWYRQDPGQGLRLIYYSQIVNDFQKGDIAEGYSVSREKKESFPLTVTSAQKNPTAFYLCASSPTSGMRRGDTQYFGPGTRLTVL.

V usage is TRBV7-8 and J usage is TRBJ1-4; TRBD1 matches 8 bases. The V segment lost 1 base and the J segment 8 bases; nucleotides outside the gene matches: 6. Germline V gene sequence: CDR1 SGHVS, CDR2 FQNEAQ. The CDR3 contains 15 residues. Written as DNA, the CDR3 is TGTGCCAGCAGCTTAGGGGGACAGGTCCGAGAAAAACTGTTTTTT. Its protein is CASSLGGQVREKLFF.

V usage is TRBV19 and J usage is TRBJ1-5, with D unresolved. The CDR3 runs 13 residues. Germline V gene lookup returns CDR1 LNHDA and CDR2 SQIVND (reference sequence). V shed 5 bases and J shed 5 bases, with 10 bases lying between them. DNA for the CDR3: TGTGCCAGTAGTCTTCCGGCAGATCAGCCCCAGCATTTT. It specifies CASSLPADQPQHF.

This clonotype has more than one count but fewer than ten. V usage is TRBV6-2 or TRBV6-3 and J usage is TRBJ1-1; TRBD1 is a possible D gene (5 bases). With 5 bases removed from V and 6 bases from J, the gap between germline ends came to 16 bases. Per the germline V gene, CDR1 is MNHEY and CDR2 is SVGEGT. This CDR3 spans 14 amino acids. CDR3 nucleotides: TGTGCCAGCAGTCCCACCGGACAATATTCTGAAGCTTTCTTT. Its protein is CASSPTGQYSEAFF.

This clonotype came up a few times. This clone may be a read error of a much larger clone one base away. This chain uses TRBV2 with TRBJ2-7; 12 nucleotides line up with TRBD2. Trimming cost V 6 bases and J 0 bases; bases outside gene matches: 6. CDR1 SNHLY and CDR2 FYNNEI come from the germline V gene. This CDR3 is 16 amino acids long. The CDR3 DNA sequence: TGTGCCAGCAGGTTGGGACTAGCGGGCCGCTCCTACGAGCAGTACTTC. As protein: CASRLGLAGRSYEQYF.

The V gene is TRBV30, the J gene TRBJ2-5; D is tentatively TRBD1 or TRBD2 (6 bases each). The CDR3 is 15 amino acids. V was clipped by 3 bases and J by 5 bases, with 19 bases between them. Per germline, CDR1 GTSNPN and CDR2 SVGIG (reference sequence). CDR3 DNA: TGTGCCTGGAGGCGGGGACATGGGGCTTTGGAGACCCAGTACTTC. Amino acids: CAWRRGHGALETQYF.

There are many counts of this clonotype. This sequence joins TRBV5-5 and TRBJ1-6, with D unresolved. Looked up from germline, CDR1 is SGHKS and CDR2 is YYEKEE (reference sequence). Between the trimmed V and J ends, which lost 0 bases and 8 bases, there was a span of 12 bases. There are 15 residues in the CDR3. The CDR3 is CASSLAGRRDSPLHF. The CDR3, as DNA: TGTGCCAGCAGCTTGGCCGGCCGTAGAGATTCACCCCTCCACTTT.

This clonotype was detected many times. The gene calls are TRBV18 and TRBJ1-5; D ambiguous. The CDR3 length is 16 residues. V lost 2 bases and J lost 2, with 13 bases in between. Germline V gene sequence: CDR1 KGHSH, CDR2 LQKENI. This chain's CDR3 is CASSPGFEVGNQPQHF. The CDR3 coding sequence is TGTGCCAGCTCACCAGGGTTCGAGGTGGGCAATCAGCCCCAGCATTTT.

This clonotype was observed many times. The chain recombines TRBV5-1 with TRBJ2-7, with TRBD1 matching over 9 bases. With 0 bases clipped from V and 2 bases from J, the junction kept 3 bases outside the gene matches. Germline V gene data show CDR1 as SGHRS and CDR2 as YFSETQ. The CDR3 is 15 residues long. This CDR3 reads CASSLEGTGTYEQYF. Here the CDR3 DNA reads TGCGCCAGCAGCTTGGAAGGGACAGGGACCTACGAGCAGTACTTC.

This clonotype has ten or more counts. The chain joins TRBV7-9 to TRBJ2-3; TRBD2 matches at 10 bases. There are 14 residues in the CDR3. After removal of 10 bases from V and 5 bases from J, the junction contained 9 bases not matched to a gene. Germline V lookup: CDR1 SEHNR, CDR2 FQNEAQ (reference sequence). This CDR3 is CAIHTSGTGDTQYF. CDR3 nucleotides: TGTGCCATCCATACTAGCGGGACCGGAGATACGCAGTATTTT.

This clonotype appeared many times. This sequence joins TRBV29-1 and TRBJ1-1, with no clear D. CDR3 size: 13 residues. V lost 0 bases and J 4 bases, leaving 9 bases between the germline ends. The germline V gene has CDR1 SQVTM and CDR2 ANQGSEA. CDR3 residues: CSVEDGSLTEAFF. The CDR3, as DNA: TGCAGCGTTGAAGATGGGTCGCTCACTGAAGCTTTCTTT.

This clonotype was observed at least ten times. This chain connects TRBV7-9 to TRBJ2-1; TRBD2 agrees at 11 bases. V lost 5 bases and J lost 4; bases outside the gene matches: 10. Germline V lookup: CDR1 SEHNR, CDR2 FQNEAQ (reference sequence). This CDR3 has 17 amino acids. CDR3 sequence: CASSDGTTSGIYNEQFF. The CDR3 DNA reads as TGTGCCAGCAGCGACGGGACGACTAGCGGGATTTACAATGAGCAGTTCTTC.

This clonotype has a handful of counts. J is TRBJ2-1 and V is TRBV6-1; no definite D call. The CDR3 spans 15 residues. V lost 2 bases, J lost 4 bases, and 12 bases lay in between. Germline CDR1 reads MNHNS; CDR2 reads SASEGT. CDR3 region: CASSEQSRYYNEQFF. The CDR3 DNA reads TGTGCCAGCAGTGAACAAAGCAGATATTACAATGAGCAGTTCTTC.